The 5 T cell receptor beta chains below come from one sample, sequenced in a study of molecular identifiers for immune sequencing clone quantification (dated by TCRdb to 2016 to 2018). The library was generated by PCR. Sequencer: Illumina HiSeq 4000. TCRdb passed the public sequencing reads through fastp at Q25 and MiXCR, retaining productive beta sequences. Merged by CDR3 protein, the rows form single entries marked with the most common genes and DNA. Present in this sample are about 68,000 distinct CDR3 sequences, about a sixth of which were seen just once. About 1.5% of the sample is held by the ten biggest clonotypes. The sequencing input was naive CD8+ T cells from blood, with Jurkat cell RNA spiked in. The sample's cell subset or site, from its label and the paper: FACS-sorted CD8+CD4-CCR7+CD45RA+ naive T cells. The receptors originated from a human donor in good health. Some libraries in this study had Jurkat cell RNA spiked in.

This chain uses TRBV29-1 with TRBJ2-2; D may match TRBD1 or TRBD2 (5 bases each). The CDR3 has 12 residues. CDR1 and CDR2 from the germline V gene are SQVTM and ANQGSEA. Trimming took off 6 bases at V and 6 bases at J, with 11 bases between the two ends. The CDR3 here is CSVPLGAGELFF. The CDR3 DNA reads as TGCAGCGTACCCTTGGGGGCCGGGGAGCTGTTTTTT.

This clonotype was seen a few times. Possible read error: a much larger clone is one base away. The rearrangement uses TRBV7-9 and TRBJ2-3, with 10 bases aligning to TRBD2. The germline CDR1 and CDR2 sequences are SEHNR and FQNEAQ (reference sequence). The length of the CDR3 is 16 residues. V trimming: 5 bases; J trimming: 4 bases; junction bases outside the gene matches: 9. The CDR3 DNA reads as TGTGCCAGCAGCCCTGTCGGGCTAGCGGGAGCAGATACGCAGTATTTT. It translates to CASSPVGLAGADTQYF.

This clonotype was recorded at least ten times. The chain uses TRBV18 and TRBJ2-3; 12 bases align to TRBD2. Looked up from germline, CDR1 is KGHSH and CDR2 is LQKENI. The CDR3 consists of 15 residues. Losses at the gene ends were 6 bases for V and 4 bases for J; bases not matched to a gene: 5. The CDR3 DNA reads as TGTGCCAGCTCCCTGACTAGCGGGAGCGCAGATACGCAGTATTTT. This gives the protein CASSLTSGSADTQYF.

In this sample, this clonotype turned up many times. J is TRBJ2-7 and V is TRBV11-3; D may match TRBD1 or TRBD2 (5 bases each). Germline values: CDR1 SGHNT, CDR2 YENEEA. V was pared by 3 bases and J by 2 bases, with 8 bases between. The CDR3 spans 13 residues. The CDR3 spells CASSFGATYEQYF. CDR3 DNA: TGTGCCAGCAGCTTCGGGGCCACCTACGAGCAGTACTTC.

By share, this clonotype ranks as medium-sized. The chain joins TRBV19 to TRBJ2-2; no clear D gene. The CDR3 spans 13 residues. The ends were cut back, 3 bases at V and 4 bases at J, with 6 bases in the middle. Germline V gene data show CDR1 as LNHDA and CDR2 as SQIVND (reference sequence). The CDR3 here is CASSMVRTGELFF. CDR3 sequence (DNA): TGTGCCAGTAGTATGGTCCGCACCGGGGAGCTGTTTTTT.